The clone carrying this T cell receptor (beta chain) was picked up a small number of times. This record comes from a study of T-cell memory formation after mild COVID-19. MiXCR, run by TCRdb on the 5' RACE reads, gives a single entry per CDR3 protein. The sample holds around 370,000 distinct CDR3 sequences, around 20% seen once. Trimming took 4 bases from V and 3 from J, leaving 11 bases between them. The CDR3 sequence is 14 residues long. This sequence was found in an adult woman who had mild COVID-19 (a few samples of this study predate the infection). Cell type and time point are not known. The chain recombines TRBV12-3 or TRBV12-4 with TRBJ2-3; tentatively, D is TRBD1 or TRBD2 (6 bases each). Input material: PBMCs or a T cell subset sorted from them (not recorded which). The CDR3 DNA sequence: TGTGCCAGCAGTTCAGGGGCGGGGACAGATACGCAGTATTTT. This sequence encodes CASSSGAGTDTQYF.